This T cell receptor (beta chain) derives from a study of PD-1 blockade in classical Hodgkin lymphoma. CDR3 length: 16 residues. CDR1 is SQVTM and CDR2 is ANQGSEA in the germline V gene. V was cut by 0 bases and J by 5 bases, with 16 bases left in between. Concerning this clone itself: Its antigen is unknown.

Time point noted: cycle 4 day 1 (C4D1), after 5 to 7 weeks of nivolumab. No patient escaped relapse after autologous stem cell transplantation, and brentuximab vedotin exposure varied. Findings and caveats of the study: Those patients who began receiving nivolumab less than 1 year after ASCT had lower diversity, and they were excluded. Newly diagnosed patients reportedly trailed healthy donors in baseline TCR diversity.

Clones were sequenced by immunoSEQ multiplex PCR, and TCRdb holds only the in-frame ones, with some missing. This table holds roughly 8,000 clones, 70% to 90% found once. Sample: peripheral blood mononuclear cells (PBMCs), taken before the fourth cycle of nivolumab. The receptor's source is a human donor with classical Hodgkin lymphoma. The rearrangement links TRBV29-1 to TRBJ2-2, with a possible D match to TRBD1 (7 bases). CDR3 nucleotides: TGCAGCGTTGAAGATCTTGGACAGGAGGGGACCGGGGAGCTGTTTTTT. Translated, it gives CSVEDLGQEGTGELFF.